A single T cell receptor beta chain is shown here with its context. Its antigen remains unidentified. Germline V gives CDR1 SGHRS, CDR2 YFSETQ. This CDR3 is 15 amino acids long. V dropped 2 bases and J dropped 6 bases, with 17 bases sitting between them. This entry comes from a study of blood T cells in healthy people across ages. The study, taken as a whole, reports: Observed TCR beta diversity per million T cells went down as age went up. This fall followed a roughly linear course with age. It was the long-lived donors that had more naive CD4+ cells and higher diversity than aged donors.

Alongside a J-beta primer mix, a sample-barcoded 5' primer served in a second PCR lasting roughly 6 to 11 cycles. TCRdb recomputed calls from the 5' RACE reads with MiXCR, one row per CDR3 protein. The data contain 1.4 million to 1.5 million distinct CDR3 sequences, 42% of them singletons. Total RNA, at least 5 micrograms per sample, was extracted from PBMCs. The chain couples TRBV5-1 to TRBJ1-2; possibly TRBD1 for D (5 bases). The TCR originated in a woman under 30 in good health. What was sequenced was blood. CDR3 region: CASSFGSSQDNGYTF. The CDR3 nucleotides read TGCGCCAGCAGCTTCGGGAGCTCACAGGACAATGGCTACACCTTC.